This TCR beta chain was documented in a study of circulating tumor DNA in untreated peripheral T-cell lymphoma. Whole-study results and caveats: Tumor-specific clonotypes: identified in about 80% of patients, 86% of baseline tissues.

As regards this clone: The target antigen is unknown.

The tumor tissue sample was taken at baseline before any treatment. The germline gives CDR1 MNHGY, CDR2 SAAAGT. The CDR3 totals 12 residues. Trimming pared 0 bases from V and 4 bases from J, leaving 1 base between. The assay was immunoSEQ multiplex PCR, and TCRdb's table has in-frame clones only and misses some. The sample has about 7,000 clones, around 74% seen once. The chain links TRBV6-8 to TRBJ1-3; D uncertain. The sequencing sample was made of tumor tissue. This sequence was found in a human donor with peripheral T-cell lymphoma. The CDR3 loop reads CASSYSGNTIYF. CDR3 coding DNA: TGTGCCAGCAGTTACTCGGGAAACACCATATATTTT.